The entry that follows covers one T cell receptor (beta chain) sequence. Antigen: not known. Method: immunoSEQ multiplex PCR; TCRdb's copy keeps in-frame clones and lacks some. The sample has 100,000 to 150,000 clones; 85% to 90% are singletons. This entry is derived from a study of radiation and T cells in renal cell carcinoma. Study-wide context: Nephrectomy followed 15 Gy stereotactic body radiation by 4 weeks. Study-level points and caveats: From baseline, blood top tumor clonotypes peaked at 2 weeks post-radiation.

Looked up from germline, CDR1 is GTSNPN and CDR2 is SVGIG (reference sequence). The V end was cut by 0 bases, the J end by 1 base, with 6 bases between. The CDR3 is 14 amino acids. Time point reported: blood 2 weeks post-SBRT. The treatment: 15 Gy SBRT to primary tumor, nephrectomy 4 weeks later. Radiation-treated patients gave blood at baseline, week 2 and week 4. Clear cell pathology was present in this patient's renal cell carcinoma. The specimen comprised blood, sampled from a patient whose treatment included radiotherapy and nephrectomy. The J gene is TRBJ2-2, the V gene TRBV30, with no clear D. The source is a woman aged 70 to 79 with renal cell carcinoma. The CDR3 spells CAWSVLQNTGELFF. The CDR3 nucleotides read TGTGCCTGGAGTGTACTACAGAACACCGGGGAGCTGTTTTTT. The full variable domain, its missing parts supplied by reference TRBV30 and TRBJ2-2, is SQTIHQWPATLVQPVGSPLSLECTVEGTSNPNLYWYRQAAGRGLQLLFYSVGIGQISSEVPQNLSASRPQDRQFILSSKKLLLSDSGFYLCAWSVLQNTGELFFGEGSRLTVL.